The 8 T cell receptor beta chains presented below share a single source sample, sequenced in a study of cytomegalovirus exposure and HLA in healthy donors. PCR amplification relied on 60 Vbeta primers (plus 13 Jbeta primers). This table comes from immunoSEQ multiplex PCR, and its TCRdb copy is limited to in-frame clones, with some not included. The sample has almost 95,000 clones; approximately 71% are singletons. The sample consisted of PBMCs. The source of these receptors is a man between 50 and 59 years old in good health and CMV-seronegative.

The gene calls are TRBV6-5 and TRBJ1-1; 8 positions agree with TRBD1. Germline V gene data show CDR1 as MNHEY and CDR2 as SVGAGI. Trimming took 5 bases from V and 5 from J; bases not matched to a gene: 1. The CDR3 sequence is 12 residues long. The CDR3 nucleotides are TGTGCCAGCAGTCGGACAGGGACTGAAGCTTTCTTT. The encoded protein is CASSRTGTEAFF.

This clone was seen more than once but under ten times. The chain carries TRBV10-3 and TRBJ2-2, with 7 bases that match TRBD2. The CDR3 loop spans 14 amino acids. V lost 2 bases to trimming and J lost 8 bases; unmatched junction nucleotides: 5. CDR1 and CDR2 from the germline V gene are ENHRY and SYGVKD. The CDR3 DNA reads TGTGCCATCAGTGAGCCCGGGGGGATTGGGGAGCTGTTTTTT. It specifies CAISEPGGIGELFF.

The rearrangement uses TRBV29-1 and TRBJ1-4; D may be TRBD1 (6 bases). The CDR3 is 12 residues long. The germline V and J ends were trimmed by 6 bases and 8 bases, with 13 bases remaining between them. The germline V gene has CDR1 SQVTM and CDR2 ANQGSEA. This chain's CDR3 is CSVRDQGEKLFF. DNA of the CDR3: TGCAGCGTCCGGGACCAGGGGGAAAAACTGTTTTTT.

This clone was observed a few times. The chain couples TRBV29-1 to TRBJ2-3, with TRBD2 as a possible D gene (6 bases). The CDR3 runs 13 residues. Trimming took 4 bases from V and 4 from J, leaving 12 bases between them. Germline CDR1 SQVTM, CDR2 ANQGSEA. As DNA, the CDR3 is TGCAGCGTTGTAGCTTCTAGCGCAGATACGCAGTATTTT. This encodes CSVVASSADTQYF.

The CDR3 nucleotides are TGTGCCAGCAGCCCCCCTCTCAGGCGAAACTACAATGAGCAGTTCTTC. Translating it yields CASSPPLRRNYNEQFF. This sequence joins TRBV13 and TRBJ2-1; D gene uncertain. The CDR3 consists of 16 residues. Germline V lookup: CDR1 PRHDT, CDR2 FYEKMQ (reference sequence). Between the trimmed V and J ends, which lost 5 bases and 3 bases, there was a span of 17 bases. Full variable domain (remainder filled in from reference TRBV13 and TRBJ2-1): AAGVIQSPRHLIKEKRETATLKCYPIPRHDTVYWYQQGPGQDPQFLISFYEKMQSDKGSIPDRFSAQQFSDYHSELNMSSLELGDSALYFCASSPPLRRNYNEQFFGPGTRLTVL.

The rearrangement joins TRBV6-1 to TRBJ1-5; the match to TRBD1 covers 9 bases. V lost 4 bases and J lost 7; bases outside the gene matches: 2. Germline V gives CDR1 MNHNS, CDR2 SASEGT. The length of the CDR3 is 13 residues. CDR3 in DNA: TGTGCCAGCAGTGGAGACAGGGGGCAGCCCCAGCATTTT. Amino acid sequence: CASSGDRGQPQHF.

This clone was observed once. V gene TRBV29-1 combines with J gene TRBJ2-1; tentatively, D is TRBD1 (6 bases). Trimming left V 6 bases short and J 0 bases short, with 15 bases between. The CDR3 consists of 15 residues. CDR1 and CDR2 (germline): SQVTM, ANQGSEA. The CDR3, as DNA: TGCAGCGTAGGACAGTACCGGGACTCCTACAATGAGCAGTTCTTC. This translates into CSVGQYRDSYNEQFF.

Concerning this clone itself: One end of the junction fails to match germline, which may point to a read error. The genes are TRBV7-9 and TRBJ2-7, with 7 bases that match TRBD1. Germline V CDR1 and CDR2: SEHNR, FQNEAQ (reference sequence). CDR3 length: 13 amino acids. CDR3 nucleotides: TGTGCCAGCAGCTTAGGGGACAGCTACGAGCAGTATTTC. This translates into CASSLGDSYEQYF.